This T cell receptor beta chain emerged from a study of PD-1 blockade in classical Hodgkin lymphoma. General study findings and limits: Healthy donors were reported to have higher baseline TCR diversity than newly diagnosed patients. Differences between repertoires have undefined causes, possibly disease activity or prior therapy.

V shed 2 bases and J shed 3 bases, with 8 bases lying between them. Germline V CDR1 and CDR2: KGHSH, LQKENI. This CDR3 spans 13 amino acids. A note on this clone: As yet, its antigen is unknown.

Regarding time point: newly diagnosed, previously untreated cHL patient sample. Untreated, newly diagnosed classical Hodgkin lymphoma PBMCs served for comparison. Here immunoSEQ multiplex PCR was the method, and the copy in TCRdb shows in-frame clones only, minus some. This table holds some 70,000 clones, 93% found once. The J gene is TRBJ2-7, the V gene TRBV18, with a weak D call TRBD1 (5 bases). This clonotype originated in a human donor with classical Hodgkin lymphoma. The sample comprised peripheral blood mononuclear cells (PBMCs). CDR3 in amino acids: CASSPGQLYEQYF. The CDR3 region has the DNA TGTGCCAGCTCACCAGGACAACTCTACGAGCAGTACTTC.